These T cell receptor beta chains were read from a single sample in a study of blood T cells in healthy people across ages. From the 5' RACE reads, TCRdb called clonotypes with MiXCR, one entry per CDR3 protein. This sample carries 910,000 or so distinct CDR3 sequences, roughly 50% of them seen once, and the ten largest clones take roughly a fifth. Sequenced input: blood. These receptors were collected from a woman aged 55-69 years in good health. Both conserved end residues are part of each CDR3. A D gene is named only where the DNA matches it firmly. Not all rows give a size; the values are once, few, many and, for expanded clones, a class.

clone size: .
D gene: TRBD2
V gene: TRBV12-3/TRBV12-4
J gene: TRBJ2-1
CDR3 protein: CASFWGGGLHEQFF
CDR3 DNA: TGTGCCAGCTTCTGGGGGGGAGGGTTGCATGAGCAGTTCTTC

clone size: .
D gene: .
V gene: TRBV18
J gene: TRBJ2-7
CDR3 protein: CASSPLAENYEQYF
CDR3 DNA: TGTGCCAGCTCACCGTTAGCGGAGAACTACGAGCAGTACTTC

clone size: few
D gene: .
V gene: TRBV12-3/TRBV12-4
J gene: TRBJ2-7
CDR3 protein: CASSGFRSYEQYF
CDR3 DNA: TGTGCCAGCAGTGGGTTTAGATCCTACGAGCAGTACTTC

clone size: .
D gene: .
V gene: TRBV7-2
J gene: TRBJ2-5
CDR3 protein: CASSFWDGETQYF
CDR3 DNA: TGTGCCAGCAGCTTTTGGGACGGGGAGACCCAGTACTTC

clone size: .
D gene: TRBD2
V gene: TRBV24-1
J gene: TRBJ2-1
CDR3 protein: CATSDHTLAGAYNEQFF
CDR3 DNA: TGTGCCACCAGTGACCACACCCTAGCGGGAGCGTACAATGAGCAGTTCTTC

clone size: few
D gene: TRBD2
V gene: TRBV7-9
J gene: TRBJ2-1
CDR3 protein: CASRLAGSEQFF
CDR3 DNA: TGTGCCAGCAGATTAGCGGGGAGCGAGCAGTTCTTC

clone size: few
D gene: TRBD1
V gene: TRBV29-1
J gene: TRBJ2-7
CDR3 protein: CSAGDRGSAYEQYF
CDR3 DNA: TGCAGCGCCGGGGACAGGGGTTCCGCCTACGAGCAGTACTTC

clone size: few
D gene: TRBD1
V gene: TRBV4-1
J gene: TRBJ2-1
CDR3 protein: CASSHPRQGDYNEQFF
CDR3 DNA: TGCGCCAGCAGCCATCCCCGACAGGGGGACTACAATGAGCAGTTCTTC

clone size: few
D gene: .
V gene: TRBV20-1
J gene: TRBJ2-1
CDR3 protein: CSAREGPSGDEQFF
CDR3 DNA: TGCAGTGCTAGAGAGGGACCATCCGGCGATGAGCAGTTCTTC

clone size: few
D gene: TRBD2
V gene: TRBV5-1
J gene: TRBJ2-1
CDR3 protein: CASSLLTSGNEQFF
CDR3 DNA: TGCGCCAGCAGCTTGCTGACTAGCGGGAATGAGCAGTTCTTC

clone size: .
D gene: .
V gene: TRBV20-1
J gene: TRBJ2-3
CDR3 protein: CSARIGTRDTQYF
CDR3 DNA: TGCAGTGCTAGAATAGGAACCCGGGATACGCAGTATTTT

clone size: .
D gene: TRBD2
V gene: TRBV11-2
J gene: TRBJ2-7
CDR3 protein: CASSSLREGYEQYF
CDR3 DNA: TGTGCCAGCAGCAGTTTGCGGGAGGGCTACGAGCAGTACTTC

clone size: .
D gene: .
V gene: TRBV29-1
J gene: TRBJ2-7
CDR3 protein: CSARAADFYNEQYF
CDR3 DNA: TGCAGCGCCCGAGCGGCGGATTTCTACAATGAGCAGTACTTC

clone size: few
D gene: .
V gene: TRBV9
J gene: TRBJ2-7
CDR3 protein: CASSVGSEFRSEQYF
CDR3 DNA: TGTGCCAGCAGCGTGGGGTCGGAGTTCCGGAGCGAGCAGTACTTC

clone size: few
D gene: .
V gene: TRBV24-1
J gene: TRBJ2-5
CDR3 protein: CATSETLTETQYF
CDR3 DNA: TGTGCCACCAGTGAAACCCTGACAGAGACCCAGTACTTC

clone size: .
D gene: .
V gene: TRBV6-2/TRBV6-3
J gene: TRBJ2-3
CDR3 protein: CASREQGSDTQYF
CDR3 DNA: TGTGCCAGCAGGGAACAAGGGTCAGATACGCAGTATTTT

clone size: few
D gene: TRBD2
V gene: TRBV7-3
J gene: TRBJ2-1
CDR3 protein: CASSTTGLAGGKNEQFF
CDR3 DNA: TGTGCCAGCAGCACAACTGGACTAGCGGGAGGGAAAAATGAGCAGTTCTTC

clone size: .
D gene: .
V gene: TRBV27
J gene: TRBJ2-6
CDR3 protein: CAPGHTLSGANVPTF
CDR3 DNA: TGTGCCCCCGGACACACCCTATCTGGGGCCAACGTCCCGACTTTC

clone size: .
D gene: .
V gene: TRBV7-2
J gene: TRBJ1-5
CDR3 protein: CASSRGRDQPQHF
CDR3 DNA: TGTGCCAGCAGCAGGGGTAGGGATCAGCCCCAGCATTTT

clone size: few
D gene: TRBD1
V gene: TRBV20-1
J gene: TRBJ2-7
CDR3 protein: CSARGSSWGRYEQYF
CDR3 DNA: TGCAGTGCCAGGGGGAGTTCGTGGGGGCGATACGAGCAGTACTTC

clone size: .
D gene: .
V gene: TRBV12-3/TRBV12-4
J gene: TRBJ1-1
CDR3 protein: CASMPKGRRNTEAFF
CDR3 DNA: TGTGCCAGCATGCCAAAGGGACGGAGGAACACTGAAGCTTTCTTT

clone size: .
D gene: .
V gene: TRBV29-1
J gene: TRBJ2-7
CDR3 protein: CSVDRRYNEQYF
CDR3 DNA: TGCAGCGTTGACAGGAGGTACAATGAGCAGTACTTC

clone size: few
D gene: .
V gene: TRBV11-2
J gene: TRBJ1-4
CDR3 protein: CASSSQRRGNEKLFF
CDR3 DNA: TGTGCCAGCAGCTCTCAGAGGCGGGGTAATGAAAAACTGTTTTTT

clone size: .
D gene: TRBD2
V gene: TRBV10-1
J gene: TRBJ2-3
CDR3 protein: CASSDPGLAVTDTQYF
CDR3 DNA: TGCGCCAGCAGTGACCCGGGACTAGCGGTCACAGATACGCAGTATTTT

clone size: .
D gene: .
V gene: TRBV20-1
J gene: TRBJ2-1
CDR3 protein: CSAYRTGAYNEQFF
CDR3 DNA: TGCAGTGCCTACCGGACGGGAGCCTACAATGAGCAGTTCTTC

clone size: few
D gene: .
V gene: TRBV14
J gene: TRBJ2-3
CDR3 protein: CASSQDTISTDTQYF
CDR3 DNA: TGTGCCAGCAGCCAAGATACCATTAGCACAGATACGCAGTATTTT

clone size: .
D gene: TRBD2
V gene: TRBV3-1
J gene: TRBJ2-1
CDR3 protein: CAGSQAGGRDYEQFF
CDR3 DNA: TGTGCCGGCAGCCAAGCTGGGGGGAGGGACTATGAGCAGTTCTTC

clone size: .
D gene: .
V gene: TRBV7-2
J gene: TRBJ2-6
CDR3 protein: CAGSLVAVFRGFSGANVLTF
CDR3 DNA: TGTGCCGGCAGCTTAGTTGCTGTCTTCAGGGGTTTCTCTGGGGCCAACGTCCTGACTTTC

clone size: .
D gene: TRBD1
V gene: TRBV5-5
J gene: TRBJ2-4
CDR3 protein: CASSYGTGGAKNIQYF
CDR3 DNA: TGTGCCAGCAGCTACGGGACAGGGGGTGCCAAAAACATTCAGTACTTC

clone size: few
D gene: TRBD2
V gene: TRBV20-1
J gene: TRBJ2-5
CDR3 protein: CSASRGSGETQYF
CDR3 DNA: TGCAGTGCTAGTCGCGGGAGCGGGGAGACCCAGTACTTC